This T cell receptor (beta chain) was captured in a study of shared T cell receptors in the human thymus (dated by TCRdb to about 2021). About the study as a whole: The study examined how self-reactive, shared T-cell receptor alpha chains are generated in the human thymus.

Receptor amplification or capture employed the immunoSEQ multiplex PCR assay. The table was pulled from immuneACCESS by TCRdb, which kept in-frame rearrangements only. Such tables lose some clones; where checked, under half of the loss comes from unresolved V genes, and the rest has no known cause. In all, the sample holds 500,000 to 750,000 clones, and 88% of those were seen once. The top ten hold 0.01% of the sample. Comments on this clone: Its antigen is unknown. Within one base of it there is no much larger clone, and no base qualities were kept.

The CDR3 has 15 amino acids, counting the end cysteine and phenylalanine. Solely the CDR3 DNA is kept, with 45 bases framed from the first base. Per the germline V gene, ENHRY is the CDR1 and SYGVKD is the CDR2. Here V drops 2 bases and J drops 2 bases, and the junction holds 5 bases not matched to any gene. The sample was also reused in another study, on human thymus T cells. As the second publication notes: In Finland, the donors were immunologically healthy infants who were having open corrective cardiac surgery for congenital heart defects. The thymus tissue came from surgical resects taken out during corrective cardiac surgery. Both the thymic and the peripheral blood repertoires appeared to show biased V and J gene segment usage. The related research found that thymic TCR repertoires overlapped highly between unrelated individuals. The study characterized TCR alpha and beta repertoires from under 10 infant thymus samples and four related peripheral blood samples. The cohort included several male and a couple of female infants, with donor ages spanning 7 to 244 days. Thymocytes were mechanically released from the tissue and were stored as pellets of roughly 9-30 million cells at -70 degrees C. A QIAsymphony instrument was used to extract genomic DNA from frozen cell pellets. The immunoSEQ multiplex PCR assay was used to amplify the TCRB and TCRAD loci from a standardized amount of quality-controlled genomic DNA. The amplicons spanned the V(D)J region and were long enough to cover the CDR3 and allow V and J genes to be identified. The commercial immunoSEQ service was used to sequence amplicons on an Illumina platform. Primer bias and sequencing errors were corrected using previously described methods, and TCRAD and TCRB definitions followed the IMGT database. immunoSEQ Analyzer 3.0 and VDJTools were used for repertoire analysis, which covered basic statistics, V/J segment usage, diversity estimates, rarefaction and pairwise overlap. Chao1, ChaoE, Efron-Thisted, Shannon and inverse Simpson indices were used to estimate diversity, which was also estimated on datasets down-sampled to the smallest sample. For repertoire overlap, CDR3 nucleotide sequence, V gene and J gene had to match strictly, and clustering was done by Jaccard-based multidimensional scaling. On average, thymus samples yielded 750,000 to 1,000,000 unique TCRB clonotypes, whereas blood samples yielded roughly 80,000.

The sequence links TRBV10-3 to TRBJ2-7; TRBD1 matches 8 bases in the middle. Source material: thymocytes. The receptor's source is a boy under two years old with a congenital heart defect. Donor details come from another sample of the same person, matched by shared clones. The CDR3 is CAISEPRDRPYEQYF. In nucleotides, the sequence is TGTGCCATCAGTGAGCCCCGGGACAGGCCCTACGAGCAGTACTTC.